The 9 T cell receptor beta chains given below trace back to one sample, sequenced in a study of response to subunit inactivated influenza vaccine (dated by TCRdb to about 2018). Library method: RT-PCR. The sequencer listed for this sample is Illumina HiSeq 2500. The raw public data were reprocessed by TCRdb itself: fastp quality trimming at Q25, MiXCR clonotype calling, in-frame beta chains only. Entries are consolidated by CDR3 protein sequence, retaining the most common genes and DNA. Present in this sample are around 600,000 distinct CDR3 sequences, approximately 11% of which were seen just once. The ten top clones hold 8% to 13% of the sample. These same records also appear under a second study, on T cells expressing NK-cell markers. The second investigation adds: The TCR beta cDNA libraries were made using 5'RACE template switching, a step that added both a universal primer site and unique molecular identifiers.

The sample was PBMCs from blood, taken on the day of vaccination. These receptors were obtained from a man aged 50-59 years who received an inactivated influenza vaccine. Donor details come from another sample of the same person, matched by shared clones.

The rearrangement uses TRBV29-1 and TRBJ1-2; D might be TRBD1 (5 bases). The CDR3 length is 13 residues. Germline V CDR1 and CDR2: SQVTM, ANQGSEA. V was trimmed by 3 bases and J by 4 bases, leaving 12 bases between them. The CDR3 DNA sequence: TGCAGCGTTGAGACAGATTTACGCTATGGCTACACCTTC. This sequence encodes CSVETDLRYGYTF.

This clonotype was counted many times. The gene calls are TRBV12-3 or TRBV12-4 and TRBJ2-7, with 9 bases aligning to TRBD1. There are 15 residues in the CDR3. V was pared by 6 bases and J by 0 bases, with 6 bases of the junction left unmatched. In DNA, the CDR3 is TGTGCCAGCAGCCCGGGACAGGGTAACTCCTACGAGCAGTACTTC. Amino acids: CASSPGQGNSYEQYF.

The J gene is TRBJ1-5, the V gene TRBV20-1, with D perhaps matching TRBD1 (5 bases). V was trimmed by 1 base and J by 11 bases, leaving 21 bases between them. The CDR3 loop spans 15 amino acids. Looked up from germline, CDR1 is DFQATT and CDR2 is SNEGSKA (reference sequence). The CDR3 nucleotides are TGCAGTGCTAGAGGTCCCAGGGATGAACTCGTGGCCCAGCATTTT. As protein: CSARGPRDELVAQHF.

The CDR3, as DNA: TGTGCCAGCAGTTTGGGGATAGTTTGGGCCCGGACTGGACGAGGCACAGATACGCAGTATTTT. Its translation is CASSLGIVWARTGRGTDTQYF. The gene calls are TRBV28 and TRBJ2-3; D might be TRBD2 (5 bases). Trimming removed 3 bases from V and 1 base from J, with 29 bases in between. The germline gives CDR1 MDHEN, CDR2 SYDVKM. This CDR3 is 21 amino acids long.

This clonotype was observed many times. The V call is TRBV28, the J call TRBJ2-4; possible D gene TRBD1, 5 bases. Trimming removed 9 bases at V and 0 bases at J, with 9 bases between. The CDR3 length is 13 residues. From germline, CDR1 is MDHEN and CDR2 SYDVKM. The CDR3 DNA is TGTGCCAGTAGAAGGGGAGCCAAAAACATTCAGTACTTC. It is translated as CASRRGAKNIQYF. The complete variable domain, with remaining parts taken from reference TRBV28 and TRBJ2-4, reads DVKVTQSSRYLVKRTGEKVFLECVQDMDHENMFWYRQDPGLGLRLIYFSYDVKMKEKGDIPEGYSVSREKKERFSLILESASTNQTSMYLCASRRGAKNIQYFGAGTRLSVL.

The CDR3 bases are TGTGCCAGCAGCCCCTACTTTACAGGGCGGGAGCAGTACTTC. Translated, it gives CASSPYFTGREQYF. The chain links TRBV3-1 to TRBJ2-7, with a tentative D call TRBD1 (6 bases). Germline lookup yields CDR1 LGHDT and CDR2 YNNKEL (reference sequence). With 4 bases removed from V and 7 bases from J, the gap between germline ends came to 17 bases. CDR3 length equals 14 residues.

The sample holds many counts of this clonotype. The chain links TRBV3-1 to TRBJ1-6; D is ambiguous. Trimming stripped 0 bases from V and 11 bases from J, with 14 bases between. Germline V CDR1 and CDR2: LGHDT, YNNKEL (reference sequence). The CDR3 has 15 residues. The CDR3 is CASSQDYFSGAPLHF. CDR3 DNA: TGTGCCAGCAGCCAAGATTACTTCTCCGGGGCACCCCTCCACTTT.

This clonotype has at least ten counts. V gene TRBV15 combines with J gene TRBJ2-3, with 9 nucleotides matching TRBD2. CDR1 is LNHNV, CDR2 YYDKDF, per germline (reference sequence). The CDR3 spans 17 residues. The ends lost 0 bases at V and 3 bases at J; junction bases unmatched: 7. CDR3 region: CATSRDPSGIITDTQYF. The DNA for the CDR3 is TGTGCCACCAGCAGAGATCCTAGCGGGATTATAACAGATACGCAGTATTTT.

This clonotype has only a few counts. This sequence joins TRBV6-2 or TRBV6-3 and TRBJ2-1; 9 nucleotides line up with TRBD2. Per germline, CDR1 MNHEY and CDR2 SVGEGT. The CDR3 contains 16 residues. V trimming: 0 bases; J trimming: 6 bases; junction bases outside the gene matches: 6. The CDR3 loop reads CASSYSKREVSNEQFF. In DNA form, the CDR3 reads TGTGCCAGCAGTTACTCTAAGCGGGAGGTGTCCAATGAGCAGTTCTTC.